Listed below are T cell receptor beta chains from one sample, sequenced in a study of blood T cell repertoires in COVID-19. TCRdb's table, derived via immunoSEQ multiplex PCR, lists solely in-frame clones and lacks some. The sample contains approximately 100,000 clones, roughly 80% of which appear only once. The sample taken for sequencing was peripheral blood. The receptors stem from a man aged 55 to 70 with acute or convalescent COVID-19. Both conserved end residues are part of each CDR3. A D gene is named only where the DNA matches it firmly. A row's size may be missing; if present it is once, few, many or a size class.

abundance	v_gene	d_gene	j_gene	CDR3nt	CDR3aa
.	TRBV2	TRBD1	TRBJ1-2	TGTGCCAGCAGTGAAGTCGACAGGGCCTATGGCTACACCTTC	CASSEVDRAYGYTF
.	TRBV10-3	TRBD2	TRBJ2-3	TGTGCCATCAGTGAGTTAGCGGGAAACGGAGATACGCAGTATTTT	CAISELAGNGDTQYF
few	TRBV24-1	.	TRBJ2-7	TGTGCCACCGCCCAGGGTATGAACGAGCAGTACTTC	CATAQGMNEQYF
once	TRBV7-2	TRBD2	TRBJ2-7	TGTGCCAGCAGCTTAGTCCCCGGGGGGGCCTACGAGCAGTACTTC	CASSLVPGGAYEQYF
.	TRBV2	.	TRBJ1-4	TGTGCCAGCAACACAGGGAATGAAAAACTGTTTTTT	CASNTGNEKLFF
few	TRBV7-2	.	TRBJ1-1	TGTGCCAGCAGCGCCACGACAGTTATGAACACTGAAGCTTTCTTT	CASSATTVMNTEAFF
.	TRBV7-2	.	TRBJ2-2	TGTGCCAGCAGCCTATCGGCCCGGGGGTTTGTTGCCGGGGAGCTGTTTTTT	CASSLSARGFVAGELFF
.	TRBV19	.	TRBJ2-7	TGTGCCAGTAGGCCGGGACACTTATCCTACGAGCAGTACTTC	CASRPGHLSYEQYF
.	TRBV29-1	.	TRBJ2-1	TGCAGCGTTGAAGGCGGGAAGGGGGCCAATGAGCAGTTCTTC	CSVEGGKGANEQFF
.	TRBV7-2	.	TRBJ2-5	TGTGCCAGCAGCTTAGGTCGGTCCGAGACCCAGTACTTC	CASSLGRSETQYF
.	TRBV7-3	.	TRBJ2-7	TGTGCCAGCAGCTTGACAGGGACTAGCGAGCAGTACTTC	CASSLTGTSEQYF
.	TRBV29-1	.	TRBJ2-1	TGCAGCGTTGTACACGCCAACAATGAGCAGTTCTTC	CSVVHANNEQFF
.	TRBV5-1	TRBD1	TRBJ2-7	TGCGCCAGCAGCCCACAGGGGGCGATAACCTACGAGCAGTACTTC	CASSPQGAITYEQYF
.	TRBV2	.	TRBJ2-4	TGTGCCAGCAGTGCCACAGGGCAAGATCCAGCCAAAAACATTCAGTACTTC	CASSATGQDPAKNIQYF
few	TRBV6-5	.	TRBJ1-3	TGTGCCAGCAGCGTGACAGTTAACTCTGGAAACACCATATATTTT	CASSVTVNSGNTIYF
.	TRBV5-1	TRBD1	TRBJ2-5	TGCGCCAGCAGCTTGGAGGGGGCCAGGTTCGGAGAGACCCAGTACTTC	CASSLEGARFGETQYF
.	TRBV9	.	TRBJ2-1	TGTGCCAGCAGCCGGGACACGAATTCCTACAATGAGCAGTTCTTC	CASSRDTNSYNEQFF
.	TRBV5-4	TRBD1	TRBJ1-6	TGTGCCAGCAGGTCCACCACAGGGGCCCGTAATTCACCCCTCCACTTT	CASRSTTGARNSPLHF
.	TRBV29-1	.	TRBJ2-7	TGCAGCGTTGAAACTAAAGACAGCCAGTACGAGCAGTACTTC	CSVETKDSQYEQYF
.	TRBV9	.	TRBJ1-4	TGTGCCAGCAGCGCCGCTGAGACAGGACGGGGTGAAAAACTGTTTTTT	CASSAAETGRGEKLFF
.	TRBV5-1	.	TRBJ2-2	TGCGCCAGCAGCTTGGAACAGGCGAACACCGGGGAGCTGTTTTTT	CASSLEQANTGELFF
few	TRBV4-2	.	TRBJ2-3	TGTGCCAGCAGCCAAGATCACCGGGATACGCAGTATTTT	CASSQDHRDTQYF
.	TRBV7-2	TRBD2	TRBJ2-7	TGTGCCAGCAGCTTAGGCGGCGGGAGAAGATTACGGGCGATCTACGAGCAGTACTTC	CASSLGGGRRLRAIYEQYF
.	TRBV28	.	TRBJ2-1	TGTGCCAGCAGTCCGCTGGGGCAAAATCGAAATGAGCAGTTCTTC	CASSPLGQNRNEQFF
.	TRBV3-1/TRBV3-2	.	TRBJ2-7	TGTGCCAGCAGCCCAGGGGCAGGGATCTGGTACGAGCAGTACTTC	CASSPGAGIWYEQYF
.	TRBV3-1/TRBV3-2	.	TRBJ2-1	TGTGCCAGCAGCCAAGACACAGCGGGCTACAATGAGCAGTTCTTC	CASSQDTAGYNEQFF
.	TRBV2	TRBD1	TRBJ2-2	TGTGCCAGCGGACAGGGGGCGATTCCCGGGGAGCTGTTTTTT	CASGQGAIPGELFF
.	TRBV28	.	TRBJ2-7	TGTGCCAGCATCAGGGACATTCGCTCCTACGAGCAGTACTTC	CASIRDIRSYEQYF
once	TRBV10-2	.	TRBJ2-1	TGCGCCAGCAGTGAGTACTCTACTGGCTACAATGAGCAGTTCTTC	CASSEYSTGYNEQFF
.	TRBV28	TRBD1	TRBJ2-1	TGTGCCAGCAGCGGCGACAGGGTAGGTTTCAATGAGCAGTTCTTC	CASSGDRVGFNEQFF
.	TRBV9	TRBD1	TRBJ2-3	TGTGCCAGCAGCGTTGGGACAGGGTTAGATACGCAGTATTTT	CASSVGTGLDTQYF
.	TRBV30	.	TRBJ1-1	TGTGCCTGGAGTGTACGTTTGACAAGTTTGAACACTGAAGCTTTCTTT	CAWSVRLTSLNTEAFF
.	TRBV6-1	.	TRBJ1-2	TGTGCCAGCAGTGAATTCGACAGCCCGTATGGCTACACCTTC	CASSEFDSPYGYTF
few	TRBV19	.	TRBJ2-7	TGTGCCAGTAGTATTAGCGGCGGCGAGCAGTACTTC	CASSISGGEQYF
.	TRBV4-1	TRBD2	TRBJ2-1	TGCGCCAGCAGCCCGTCACTAGCGGGAGTTGGTAATGAGCAGTTCTTC	CASSPSLAGVGNEQFF
.	TRBV9	.	TRBJ1-2	TGTGCCAGCAGAAGAGATCCTAACTATGGCTACACCTTC	CASRRDPNYGYTF
.	TRBV28	.	TRBJ2-7	TGTGCCAGCACAGGGTTTCGGGCCTACGAGCAGTACTTC	CASTGFRAYEQYF
.	TRBV5-6	.	TRBJ1-1	TGTGCCAGCAGCTGGGGACGGGAGACTGAAGCTTTCTTT	CASSWGRETEAFF
.	TRBV30	.	TRBJ2-5	TGTGCCTGGAGTAGGGAGACCCCGGAGACCCAGTACTTC	CAWSRETPETQYF
.	TRBV10-3	.	TRBJ2-7	TGTGCCATCAGGGGGGGGGCTAGCGGCTACGAGCAGTACTTC	CAIRGGASGYEQYF
.	TRBV12-3/TRBV12-4	.	TRBJ2-3	TGTGCCAGCAGTTTAAGGGAGACAGATACGCAGTATTTT	CASSLRETDTQYF
.	TRBV28	TRBD1	TRBJ2-7	TGTGCCAGCAGTTTACCGATAACCGGGACAGGTTCTGACGAGCAGTACTTC	CASSLPITGTGSDEQYF
few	TRBV12-3/TRBV12-4	TRBD1	TRBJ2-4	TGTGCCAGCAGGAGAGGGGACAGGCATCAGTACTTC	CASRRGDRHQYF
.	TRBV24-1	TRBD1	TRBJ2-1	TGTGCCACCAGTGATCCTGGGACAGGAGATAATGAGCAGTTCTTC	CATSDPGTGDNEQFF
.	TRBV9	.	TRBJ2-2	TGTGCCAGCAGCGTAGGGGTAGGGAGGCCCGGGGAGCTGTTTTTT	CASSVGVGRPGELFF